These 30 T cell receptor beta chains share one sample of origin, sequenced in a study of blood T cell repertoires in COVID-19. Profiling relied on immunoSEQ multiplex PCR, and the TCRdb table lists in-frame clones only, not all of them. Among about 170,000 clones, approximately 90% were seen once, and the ten largest hold around 2%. Sequencing was carried out using peripheral blood. The receptors stem from a man aged 50-59 years who had recovered from COVID-19.

The rearrangement uses TRBV6-2 or TRBV6-3 and TRBJ2-3; TRBD2 is a possible D gene (7 bases). Per germline, CDR1 MNHEY and CDR2 SVGEGT. The CDR3 contains 16 residues. V lost 2 bases and J 1 base, leaving 13 bases between the germline ends. This CDR3 reads CASSYAGARGTDTQYF. Written as DNA, the CDR3 is TGTGCCAGCAGTTACGCGGGGGCCCGGGGCACAGATACGCAGTATTTT.

The chain carries TRBV7-2 and TRBJ2-1; TRBD2 matches 7 bases. The J segment lost 0 bases and the V segment lost 5 bases, leaving 4 bases of the junction unmatched. The CDR3 runs to 15 residues. Germline loops: CDR1 SGHTA, CDR2 FQGNSA. In DNA, the CDR3 is TGTGCCAGCAGCAGTCTAGCGGCCTCCTACAATGAGCAGTTCTTC. Its protein product is CASSSLAASYNEQFF. The full variable domain, rest sourced from reference TRBV7-2 and TRBJ2-1, is GAGVSQSPSNKVTEKGKDVELRCDPISGHTALYWYRQSLGQGLEFLIYFQGNSAPDKSGLPSDRFSAERTGGSVSTLTIQRTQQEDSAVYLCASSSLAASYNEQFFGPGTRLTVL.

V is TRBV5-1 and J is TRBJ2-3; tentatively, D is TRBD1 (6 bases). The germline CDR1 and CDR2 sequences are SGHRS and YFSETQ. The CDR3 has 16 residues. Trimming took 4 bases from V and 4 from J, leaving 19 bases between them. The CDR3 nucleotides are TGCGCCAGCAGCCCGGGACAATCGTTTAACGCAGATACGCAGTATTTT. Its translation: CASSPGQSFNADTQYF. The whole variable domain, remainder taken from reference TRBV5-1 and TRBJ2-3, is KAGVTQTPRYLIKTRGQQVTLSCSPISGHRSVSWYQQTPGQGLQFLFEYFSETQRNKGNFPGRFSGRQFSNSRSEMNVSTLELGDSALYLCASSPGQSFNADTQYFGPGTRLTVL.

The chain couples TRBV7-8 to TRBJ2-7, with unresolved D. CDR3 length: 12 residues. Germline assignment: CDR1 SGHVS and CDR2 FQNEAQ. The V end was cut by 7 bases, the J end by 2 bases, with 9 bases between. The CDR3 loop is CASKTETYEQYF. In nucleotides, the CDR3 is TGTGCCAGCAAGACGGAGACCTACGAGCAGTACTTC.

This clone was seen a single time. The chain joins TRBV6-6 to TRBJ1-1; D not certain. Germline V gene lookup returns CDR1 MNHNY and CDR2 SVGAGI (reference sequence). The ends were cut back, 2 bases at V and 0 bases at J, with 7 bases in the middle. The CDR3 has 14 residues. The CDR3 nucleotides are TGTGCCAGCAGTTACGGCAATATGAACACTGAAGCTTTCTTT. It is translated as CASSYGNMNTEAFF.

This clone occurred a few times. V usage is TRBV27 and J usage is TRBJ1-2; 7 bases align to TRBD1. The CDR3 consists of 14 residues. From germline, CDR1 is MNHEY and CDR2 SMNVEV (reference sequence). V dropped 6 bases and J dropped 4; count of bases not matched to a gene: 8. DNA for the CDR3: TGTGCCAGCAGGTTTGGGGGACAGCCCTATGGCTACACCTTC. It specifies CASRFGGQPYGYTF.

This clone has more than one count but fewer than ten. The J gene is TRBJ2-7, the V gene TRBV5-1; weak D call: TRBD2 (5 bases). V lost 4 bases to trimming and J lost 3 bases, with 11 bases between them. Germline CDR1 and CDR2: SGHRS and YFSETQ. This CDR3 spans 13 amino acids. The DNA for the CDR3 is TGCGCCAGCAGCCAAGACGGGGTCTACGAGCAGTACTTC. Its translation is CASSQDGVYEQYF.

This clone has only one observation. The V and J genes are TRBV7-9 and TRBJ1-4; TRBD1 matches at 9 bases. This CDR3 comprises 14 residues. Germline lookup yields CDR1 SEHNR and CDR2 FQNEAQ (reference sequence). V trimming: 4 bases; J trimming: 5 bases; junction bases outside the gene matches: 2. The CDR3 region has the DNA TGTGCCAGCAGCTCGGGACAGGGAAATGAAAAACTGTTTTTT. It specifies CASSSGQGNEKLFF.

This clone was observed a single time. The chain couples TRBV18 to TRBJ2-5; perhaps TRBD1 as D (5 bases). The CDR3 is 14 amino acids. Trimming removed 1 base from V and 2 bases from J, with 8 bases in between. Germline lookup yields CDR1 KGHSH and CDR2 LQKENI. Here the CDR3 reads CASSPLDRQETQYF. The DNA of the CDR3 is TGTGCCAGCTCACCACTCGACAGACAAGAGACCCAGTACTTC.

CDR3 loop: CASSTRTSGTTCTDTQYF. CDR3 coding DNA: TGTGCCAGCAGCACCCGGACTAGCGGGACGACCTGCACAGATACGCAGTATTTT. J is TRBJ2-3 and V is TRBV21-1; the D call of TRBD2 is as the table states it, not checked on the DNA. TRBV21-1 is a pseudogene. The CDR3 consists of 18 residues.

The V and J genes are TRBV10-1 and TRBJ2-3; a weak D match, TRBD2 (7 bases). The CDR3 covers 17 residues. The V end was cut by 0 bases, the J end by 2 bases, with 15 bases between. Germline assignment: CDR1 WNHNN and CDR2 SYGVQD (reference sequence). The CDR3 region is CASSESGGHVPTDTQYF. Here the CDR3 DNA reads TGCGCCAGCAGTGAGTCCGGGGGGCACGTCCCCACAGATACGCAGTATTTT.

This clone showed up just a few times. The CDR3: CASSDTGYNEQFF. The CDR3 DNA sequence: TGTGCCAGCAGCGACACAGGGTACAATGAGCAGTTCTTC. The chain uses TRBV7-9 and TRBJ2-1; D is possibly TRBD1 (6 bases). The V end lost 5 bases, the J end lost 4 bases, and 9 bases lay between the germline ends. The CDR3 is 13 amino acids. CDR1 is SEHNR, CDR2 FQNEAQ, per germline (reference sequence).

This clone was counted a single time. V usage is TRBV20-1 and J usage is TRBJ2-1; 11 nucleotides align to TRBD2. CDR1 and CDR2 from the germline V gene are DFQATT and SNEGSKA (reference sequence). The CDR3 spans 18 residues. With V trimmed by 3 bases and J by 4 bases, 14 bases remained unmatched. The CDR3 loop reads CSASPTSGSRAPYNEQFF. The CDR3 DNA reads TGCAGTGCTAGTCCCACTAGCGGGAGTAGGGCCCCATACAATGAGCAGTTCTTC.

This clone occurred a few times. V usage is TRBV6-5 and J usage is TRBJ2-7, with D possibly TRBD1 on 6 matching bases. In germline, CDR1 is MNHEY, CDR2 SVGAGI. V shed 2 bases and J shed 1 base, with 9 bases lying between them. The CDR3 is 14 amino acids. CDR3 sequence reads: CASSYDGQSYEQYF. In nucleotides, the CDR3 is TGTGCCAGCAGTTACGATGGACAGTCCTACGAGCAGTACTTC.

This rearrangement joins TRBV6-2 or TRBV6-3 to TRBJ1-3, with a possible D match to TRBD1 (5 bases). This CDR3 has 14 residues. The germline gives CDR1 MNHEY, CDR2 SVGEGT. V lost 6 bases, J lost 6 bases, and 15 bases lay in between. CDR3 sequence reads: CASSLSDTLNTIYF. CDR3 DNA: TGTGCCAGCAGCCTATCGGACACTCTAAACACCATATATTTT.

This clone came up a few times. This chain links TRBV10-3 with TRBJ1-2, with unresolved D. Germline lookup yields CDR1 ENHRY and CDR2 SYGVKD. This CDR3 is built from 12 residues. V gave up 3 bases and J gave up 1 base, with 3 bases separating them. The CDR3 DNA reads TGTGCCATCAGTGACGGTAACTATGGCTACACCTTC. Protein: CAISDGNYGYTF.

The chain joins TRBV6-2 or TRBV6-3 to TRBJ1-5, with no clear D. The CDR3 has 13 residues. V was pared by 2 bases and J by 6 bases, with 8 bases between. The germline gives CDR1 MNHEY, CDR2 SVGEGT. The CDR3 DNA reads TGTGCCAGCAGTTACAGTCCGGGTCAGCCCCAGCATTTT. As protein: CASSYSPGQPQHF.

The gene calls are TRBV6-5 and TRBJ1-5, with a possible D match to TRBD1 (5 bases). Trimming took off 11 bases at V and 4 bases at J, with 6 bases between the two ends. Germline-derived CDR1 and CDR2 are MNHEY and SVGAGI. This CDR3 spans 10 amino acids. As DNA, the CDR3 is TGTGCCCGGGGGAATCAGCCCCAGCATTTT. Translation gives CARGNQPQHF.

The genes are TRBV10-1 and TRBJ2-5, with 7 bases that match TRBD2. V shed 1 base, J shed 5 bases, and the junction held 13 bases outside the gene matches. The length of the CDR3 is 17 residues. Germline V lookup: CDR1 WNHNN, CDR2 SYGVQD (reference sequence). The CDR3 spells CASSEYPGGRVKETQYF. CDR3 bases: TGCGCCAGCAGTGAGTACCCAGGTGGGAGGGTAAAGGAGACCCAGTACTTC.

The genes are TRBV5-1 and TRBJ2-5; unclear D gene. The germline V gene encodes CDR1 SGHRS and CDR2 YFSETQ. The V and J ends lost 4 bases and 5 bases respectively, with 18 bases between them. The CDR3 has 15 residues. The CDR3, as DNA: TGCGCCAGCAGCCTAACCGGGTCACCTCGCGAGACCCAGTACTTC. It specifies CASSLTGSPRETQYF.

The chain carries TRBV19 and TRBJ2-5; a weak D match, TRBD2 (5 bases). Germline V lookup: CDR1 LNHDA, CDR2 SQIVND (reference sequence). The CDR3 consists of 14 residues. V was pared by 3 bases and J by 5 bases, with 13 bases between. The CDR3 region has the DNA TGTGCCAGTAGTATCCGGTCTAGCTGGGAGACCCAGTACTTC. Protein: CASSIRSSWETQYF. The full variable domain, with the rest looked up from reference TRBV19 and TRBJ2-5, is DGGITQSPKYLFRKEGQNVTLSCEQNLNHDAMYWYRQDPGQGLRLIYYSQIVNDFQKGDIAEGYSVSREKKESFPLTVTSAQKNPTAFYLCASSIRSSWETQYFGPGTRLLVL.

This clone was picked up a small number of times. The rearrangement uses TRBV4-3 and TRBJ1-3; possibly TRBD1 for D (5 bases). Germline-derived CDR1 and CDR2 are LGHNA and YSLEER. This CDR3 is built from 16 residues. V gave up 0 bases and J gave up 0 bases, with 9 bases separating them. The chain's CDR3 is CASSQDFQGSGNTIYF. The CDR3 region has the DNA TGCGCCAGCAGCCAAGATTTTCAGGGCTCTGGAAACACCATATATTTT.

This sequence joins TRBV11-2 and TRBJ1-6; D gene uncertain. Germline-derived CDR1 and CDR2 are SGHAT and FQNNGV. The CDR3 covers 14 residues. V was trimmed by 6 bases and J by 10 bases, leaving 16 bases between them. The CDR3 region is CASSRATGGSPLHF. CDR3 in DNA: TGTGCCAGCAGTCGGGCCACCGGAGGGTCACCCCTCCACTTT.

The chain carries TRBV18 and TRBJ2-5; 8 nucleotides line up with TRBD1. This CDR3 has 14 amino acids. The germline V gene has CDR1 KGHSH and CDR2 LQKENI. J was trimmed by 3 bases and V by 0 bases; bases with no gene match: 0. CDR3 loop: CASSPPTGEETQYF. The CDR3 bases are TGTGCCAGCTCACCACCGACAGGGGAAGAGACCCAGTACTTC.

The chain has TRBV12-5 and TRBJ2-7, with a tentative D call TRBD1 (5 bases). CDR1 and CDR2 from the germline V gene are LGHNT and FRNRAP. The CDR3 covers 16 residues. Trimming pared 0 bases from V and 2 bases from J, leaving 14 bases between. The CDR3: CASGLVLRGGAYEQYF. In DNA, the CDR3 is TGTGCTAGTGGTTTGGTACTAAGGGGTGGGGCCTACGAGCAGTACTTC.

The genes are TRBV19 and TRBJ1-3, with TRBD1 as a possible D gene (6 bases). Per the germline V gene, CDR1 is LNHDA and CDR2 is SQIVND (reference sequence). V lost 3 bases to trimming and J lost 0 bases, with 9 bases between them. CDR3 length: 15 residues. The CDR3 here is CASSMGQISGNTIYF. The CDR3 nucleotides read TGTGCCAGTAGTATGGGACAAATCTCTGGAAACACCATATATTTT.

This chain links TRBV28 with TRBJ2-3, with 8 bases aligning to TRBD1. Germline CDR1 MDHEN, CDR2 SYDVKM. V was pared by 4 bases and J by 3 bases, with 6 bases of the junction left unmatched. This CDR3 has 15 residues. CDR3 sequence (DNA): TGTGCCAGCAGTTCGACAGGGGAGGCGACAGATACGCAGTATTTT. Amino acids: CASSSTGEATDTQYF. The full variable domain, completed using reference TRBV28 and TRBJ2-3, is DVKVTQSSRYLVKRTGEKVFLECVQDMDHENMFWYRQDPGLGLRLIYFSYDVKMKEKGDIPEGYSVSREKKERFSLILESASTNQTSMYLCASSSTGEATDTQYFGPGTRLTVL.

The rearrangement joins TRBV29-1 to TRBJ1-1, with D possibly matching TRBD1 (6 bases). The CDR3 is 15 amino acids. CDR1 is SQVTM and CDR2 is ANQGSEA in the germline V gene. Trimming left V 5 bases short and J 4 bases short, with 20 bases between. DNA of the CDR3: TGCAGCGTTAATATCCGGGGGGCGGTGATCACTGAAGCTTTCTTT. Its translation: CSVNIRGAVITEAFF.

The chain carries TRBV5-4 and TRBJ1-2; D unclear. The germline gives CDR1 SGHNT, CDR2 YYREEE (reference sequence). The CDR3 sequence is 11 residues long. Trimming stripped 4 bases from V and 8 bases from J, with 9 bases between. CDR3 sequence reads: CASSPGDGYTF. In nucleotides, the CDR3 is TGTGCCAGCAGCCCGGGTGACGGCTACACCTTC. Filled out from reference TRBV5-4 and TRBJ1-2, the complete variable domain reads ETGVTQSPTHLIKTRGQQVTLRCSSQSGHNTVSWYQQALGQGPQFIFQYYREEENGRGNFPPRFSGLQFPNYSSELNVNALELDDSALYLCASSPGDGYTFGSGTRLTVV.

This chain connects TRBV4-2 to TRBJ1-2, with a weak D call TRBD1 (5 bases). Looked up from germline, CDR1 is LGHNA and CDR2 is YNFKEQ. The CDR3 loop spans 14 amino acids. Trimming cost V 1 base and J 7 bases, with 13 bases left between them. CDR3 nucleotide sequence: TGTGCCAGCAGCCAAGCGGGGACTCGGGGTGGCTACACCTTC. Amino acid sequence: CASSQAGTRGGYTF.